These 3 T cell receptor beta chains came from one sample sequenced in a study of T cells in Graves' hyperthyroidism and ophthalmopathy. Researchers took RNA transcripts and amplified the TCR beta CDR3 regions from them. First-round RT-PCR with HTBI primers amplified the TCR CDR3 region. TCRdb called the multiplex PCR reads again in MiXCR, with one record for every CDR3 protein. The sample holds about 590,000 distinct CDR3 sequences; roughly 14% are singletons and the top ten take under 8%. The sequencing input was blood. These receptors all stem from a woman under 40 with Graves' hyperthyroidism.

This clonotype appeared many times. The genes are TRBV12-3 or TRBV12-4 and TRBJ2-6; no clear D gene. V was shortened by 6 bases and J by 0 bases, with 15 bases between the two germline ends. This CDR3 has 17 residues. CDR3 bases: TGTGCCAGCAGCCCAACTCATCCCTCCTCTGGGGCCAACGTCCTGACTTTC. This gives the protein CASSPTHPSSGANVLTF.

This clonotype appeared many times. This chain connects TRBV11-2 to TRBJ2-1, with unresolved D. The ends were cut back, 5 bases at V and 4 bases at J, with 12 bases in the middle. The germline CDR1 and CDR2 sequences are SGHAT and FQNNGV. CDR3 length: 14 residues. This CDR3 reads CASSTFGLYNEQFF. CDR3 sequence (DNA): TGTGCCAGCAGCACCTTCGGCTTATACAATGAGCAGTTCTTC.

Notes on this clonotype: A much larger clone differs by one base, so this may be a read error. This chain joins TRBV29-1 and TRBJ2-5; TRBD2 is a possible D gene (6 bases). Germline loops: CDR1 SQVTM, CDR2 ANQGSEA. V was clipped by 2 bases and J by 5 bases, with 12 bases between them. The CDR3 loop spans 13 amino acids. Here the CDR3 DNA reads TGCAGCGTTGAAAAGGGGAGGACGGAGACCCAGTACTTC. Protein sequence: CSVEKGRTETQYF.